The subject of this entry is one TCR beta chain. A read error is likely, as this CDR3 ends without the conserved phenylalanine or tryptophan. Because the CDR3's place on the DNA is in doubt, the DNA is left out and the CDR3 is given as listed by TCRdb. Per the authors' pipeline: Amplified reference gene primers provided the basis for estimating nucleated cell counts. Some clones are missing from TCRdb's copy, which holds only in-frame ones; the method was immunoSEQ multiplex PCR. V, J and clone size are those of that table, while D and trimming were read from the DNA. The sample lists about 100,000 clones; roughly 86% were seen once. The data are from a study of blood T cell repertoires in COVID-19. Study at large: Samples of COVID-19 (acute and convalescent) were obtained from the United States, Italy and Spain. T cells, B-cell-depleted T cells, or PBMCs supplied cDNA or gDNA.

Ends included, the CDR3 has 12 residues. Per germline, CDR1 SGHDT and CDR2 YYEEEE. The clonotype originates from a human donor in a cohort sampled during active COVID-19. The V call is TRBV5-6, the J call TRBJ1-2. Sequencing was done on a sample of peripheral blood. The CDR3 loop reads CASSLLYGGGSS.